This T cell receptor beta chain originates from a study of cytomegalovirus exposure and HLA in healthy donors (TCRdb year 2017). Broadly, across the study: A later analysis indicated that the 130 or so validation repertoires were generated on the platform also employed for the approximately 700 repertoires of the first cohort. The study aimed to test whether cataloging public T cell receptors could reveal signatures of past pathogen exposure. The study combined high-throughput TCR immunosequencing, statistical association of individual TCRs with disease status, and machine learning to predict cytomegalovirus infection status. In addition to the first cohort of roughly 670 subjects, a separate validation cohort of approximately 130 different subjects was used.

About this clone itself: Its antigen is unknown. No clone much larger than this one lies a single base away; base qualities are absent.

Library construction relied on the immunoSEQ multiplex PCR assay. The authors' analysis ran thus. A statistical classification framework was developed to diagnose cytomegalovirus status using the catalog of TCR beta chain sequences. TCRdb re-hosts the immuneACCESS table, in-frame sequences only. Its copies lack some clones; in the studies checked, an unresolved V gene accounts for under half of them, and the cause for the rest is not known. V and J calls plus clone size are reproduced from that table; the DNA served to infer D and trimming. The sample records approximately 54,000 clones, 89% of which are singletons. The ten biggest clones cover roughly 8% of the sample. Donors formed part of the validation cohort, which comprised 120 subjects and was distinct from the first cohort of 670 or so subjects. The germline V gene gives CDR1 as MNHEY and CDR2 as SVGAGI. The CDR3, cysteine through phenylalanine, is 12 amino acids long. The DNA shown is the 36-base CDR3, in frame from base 1. Trimming removed 5 bases from V and 11 bases from J, leaving 15 bases between the germline ends.

What the research found in general, with its limitations: The authors suggested that the approach could potentially be generalized to other disease states and immunological phenotypes. All 120 repertoires were used to score co-occurrence in the validation cohort in a later analysis, because that analysis had no HLA typing for the cohort. In the study, around 160 TCR beta chains were listed as associated with cytomegalovirus. Of the cluster scores, roughly 95% were above 0 in a later analysis, which found that TCRs clustered in the first cohort also tended to co-occur in the approximately 110 validation repertoires. The classifier was reported to diagnose cytomegalovirus status with high specificity and sensitivity in both the original cohort and the validation cohort. In vitro tests confirmed that a few of the cytomegalovirus-associated TCR beta chains recognize cytomegalovirus antigens. Most TCR sequences were seen in very few donors, while some public TCRs were found in many individuals.

Sequenced input: PBMCs. This receptor was taken from a woman under 30 in good health and CMV-seropositive. The rearrangement combines TRBV6-5 with TRBJ1-1; the D region possibly corresponds to TRBD1 (6 bases align). DNA sequence: TGTGCCAGCAGTCAATCAGGGGATCACGCTTTCTTT. Protein translation: CASSQSGDHAFF.